The clone carrying this T cell receptor (beta chain) was counted only a few times. The data derive from a study of preoperative IRX-2 immunotherapy in early breast cancer. This CDR3 has 17 residues. Germline values: CDR1 SGHNT, CDR2 YENEEA. Trimming removed 0 bases at V and 3 bases at J, with 17 bases between. Generated by immunoSEQ multiplex PCR, the TCRdb table keeps only in-frame clones and is missing some. The sample yields fewer than 8,000 clones, more than 75% seen once. Regarding treatment: preoperative locoregional IRX-2 cytokine immunotherapy. Patients received preoperative, locoregional IRX-2 cytokine immunotherapy in a phase Ib study.

The chain recombines TRBV11-3 with TRBJ1-1; TRBD1 might be the D (5 bases). This sequence originates from a human donor with breast cancer. Sequenced here: tumor tissue, sampled after IRX-2 immunotherapy. In DNA, the CDR3 is TGTGCCAGCAGCTTAGAGGGACCGACAGACGGGGACACTGAAGCTTTCTTT. This codes for CASSLEGPTDGDTEAFF.